One and the same sample provided the 13 T cell receptor beta chains below, sequenced in a study of identical twins. TCRdb re-derived calls from the 5' RACE reads in MiXCR, one entry per CDR3 protein. Of 280,000 or so distinct CDR3 sequences in the sample, 6.5% to 9.5% were seen once. The same data also went into a second study, on yellow fever vaccine responses in identical twins.

The specimen sequenced was memory (CD45RO+) T cells sorted from blood. These receptors all stem from a woman in her late teens or twenties in good health.

Concerning this clonotype itself: This may come from a read error, since a much larger clone is one base off. This chain uses TRBV15 with TRBJ2-1; tentatively, D is TRBD2 (5 bases). The CDR3 runs 14 residues. With 1 base removed from V and 8 bases from J, the gap between germline ends came to 12 bases. Germline CDR1 LNHNV, CDR2 YYDKDF (reference sequence). CDR3 nucleotides: TGTGCCACCAGCAGAGCGGGGAAATATGATGAGCAGTTCTTC. Translated, it gives CATSRAGKYDEQFF.

The V call is TRBV20-1, the J call TRBJ2-1; TRBD2 agrees at 10 bases. This CDR3 comprises 13 residues. Germline-derived CDR1 and CDR2 are DFQATT and SNEGSKA (reference sequence). The CDR3, as DNA: TGCACGGGGGCTAGCGGGAGCTACAATGAGCAGTTCTTC. Residues: CTGASGSYNEQFF.

V and J are TRBV9 and TRBJ2-1; D is undetermined. Trimming took 2 bases from V and 7 from J, leaving 7 bases between them. Germline-derived CDR1 and CDR2 are SGDLS and YYNGEE. The CDR3 consists of 12 residues. CDR3 residues: CASSVSLNEQFF. The CDR3 bases are TGTGCCAGCAGCGTTAGTTTAAATGAGCAGTTCTTC.

In its sample, this clonotype was seen many times. The genes are TRBV12-3 or TRBV12-4 and TRBJ2-1, with 11 bases identical to TRBD2. The CDR3 is 15 amino acids. V trimming: 4 bases; J trimming: 3 bases; junction bases outside the gene matches: 2. Written as DNA, the CDR3 is TGTGCCAGCAGTTCGGGACTAGCGGACTACAATGAGCAGTTCTTC. Protein sequence: CASSSGLADYNEQFF.

This clonotype was observed at least ten times. The chain recombines TRBV7-3 with TRBJ2-1; D is unclear. The CDR3 runs to 15 residues. Germline V CDR1 and CDR2: SGHTA, FQGTGA. V lost 5 bases to trimming and J lost 5 bases, with 16 bases between them. The CDR3 sequence is CASSNNGERNNEQFF. DNA for the CDR3: TGTGCCAGCAGCAATAATGGTGAAAGAAACAATGAGCAGTTCTTC.

The chain joins TRBV29-1 to TRBJ2-1; 13 bases are shared with TRBD2. Germline V gives CDR1 SQVTM, CDR2 ANQGSEA. CDR3 size: 14 residues. V lost 7 bases, J lost 10 bases, and 10 bases stayed unmatched. The CDR3 DNA reads as TGCAGCGCCGCCAAAGGACTAGCGGGGGTCGAGCAGTTCTTC. Translating it yields CSAAKGLAGVEQFF.

This clonotype showed up just a few times. This chain uses TRBV10-3 with TRBJ2-3, with 8 bases identical to TRBD2. Per the germline V gene, CDR1 is ENHRY and CDR2 is SYGVKD. V dropped 6 bases and J dropped 3; count of bases not matched to a gene: 5. The CDR3 extends over 14 amino acids. The DNA for the CDR3 is TGTGCCATCAGCCCCGGGACTAGAACAGATACGCAGTATTTT. Amino acids: CAISPGTRTDTQYF.

The rearrangement joins TRBV6-1 to TRBJ2-7; perhaps TRBD2 as D (5 bases). CDR3 length: 14 residues. Trimming left V 4 bases short and J 3 bases short, with 13 bases between. Germline loops: CDR1 MNHNS, CDR2 SASEGT. Here the CDR3 reads CASSAGNDVYEQYF. The CDR3 nucleotides are TGTGCCAGCAGTGCGGGGAATGATGTCTACGAGCAGTACTTC.

At least ten counts were recorded for this clonotype. The CDR3 loop is CASSPPAQGGTEAFF. The CDR3 nucleotides read TGTGCCAGCTCACCACCGGCTCAGGGTGGCACTGAAGCTTTCTTT. The gene calls are TRBV18 and TRBJ1-1, with a possible D match to TRBD1 (5 bases). Trimming took off 0 bases at V and 4 bases at J, with 12 bases between the two ends. The CDR3 has 15 amino acids. Germline CDR1 KGHSH, CDR2 LQKENI.

This clonotype showed up many times. This sequence joins TRBV5-1 and TRBJ2-2; 9 nucleotides agree with TRBD1. The V segment lost 5 bases and the J segment 6 bases; nucleotides outside the gene matches: 11. The CDR3 sequence is 16 residues long. The germline gives CDR1 SGHRS, CDR2 YFSETQ. The CDR3 loop is CASSLTGGAESGELFF. The CDR3 DNA reads TGCGCCAGCAGTTTAACAGGGGGCGCAGAATCCGGGGAGCTGTTTTTT.

This clonotype was recorded once. The V gene is TRBV2, the J gene TRBJ1-6; D possibly corresponds to TRBD1 (5 bases). Germline V gene lookup returns CDR1 SNHLY and CDR2 FYNNEI. V lost 2 bases and J 8 bases, leaving 10 bases between the germline ends. This CDR3 is built from 14 residues. CDR3 residues: CASSESRADSPLHF. CDR3 in DNA: TGTGCCAGCAGTGAAAGCAGGGCGGATTCACCCCTCCACTTT.

This clonotype came up many times. The V and J genes are TRBV29-1 and TRBJ1-1; tentatively, D is TRBD1 (5 bases). Germline assignment: CDR1 SQVTM and CDR2 ANQGSEA. This CDR3 spans 14 amino acids. V dropped 7 bases and J dropped 0 bases, with 15 bases sitting between them. CDR3 nucleotides: TGCAGCGCCGGGGACCTAGGGGTGAACACTGAAGCTTTCTTT. Its translation is CSAGDLGVNTEAFF.

The sample holds a few counts of this clonotype. CDR3 protein: CASSLILGLAGTMDRYEQYF. In DNA, the CDR3 is TGTGCCAGCAGTTTGATTTTGGGCCTAGCGGGAACTATGGATAGATACGAGCAGTACTTC. The chain carries TRBV28 and TRBJ2-7; 9 nucleotides agree with TRBD2. The CDR3 covers 20 residues. Germline assignment: CDR1 MDHEN and CDR2 SYDVKM. After removal of 3 bases from V and 4 bases from J, the junction contained 22 bases not matched to a gene.